This T cell receptor beta chain was identified during a study of cytomegalovirus exposure and HLA in healthy donors. Study-wide results and limits: TCR beta chain V- and J-gene trimming was linked, in a later analysis, to a missense variant in DCLRE1C. Using the classifier, cytomegalovirus status was reportedly diagnosed with high specificity and sensitivity. A few of the chains that were CMV-associated were confirmed in vitro to be specific for CMV antigens.

In the case of this clone: No antigen is known for it.

Primers included in the PCR were 60 Vbeta and 13 Jbeta primers. Original processing methods: Counted up in a later analysis, unique TCR beta chains came to about 80 million, with about 10 million shared. Sequencing was performed with immunoSEQ multiplex PCR; in TCRdb, only in-frame clones are kept and a portion is missing. That table gives V, J and clone size, and the DNA gave D and trimming. Among 55,000 to 75,000 clones listed, about three quarters were seen once. The clonotype originates from a woman in her twenties or thirties in good health and CMV-seropositive. Sequencing was performed on PBMCs.

Written as DNA, the CDR3 is TGTGCCAGCAGCTCTCAGGGAGAGACCCAGTACTTC. Its protein is CASSSQGETQYF. V gene TRBV7-8 combines with J gene TRBJ2-5; possibly TRBD1 for D (5 bases). In germline, CDR1 is SGHVS, CDR2 FQNEAQ. CDR3 size: 12 residues. Trimming pared 4 bases from V and 4 bases from J, leaving 7 bases between.